These 27 T cell receptor beta chains share one sample of origin, sequenced in a study of blood T cell repertoires in COVID-19. This table comes from immunoSEQ multiplex PCR, and its TCRdb copy is limited to in-frame clones, with some not included. The data hold more than 95,000 clones, with 88% observed a single time. Sample: peripheral blood. The receptors shown here come from a human donor in a cohort sampled during active COVID-19.

The rearrangement joins TRBV16 to TRBJ2-7; 7 positions agree with TRBD2. Germline CDR1 KGHSY, CDR2 FQNENV. CDR3 length: 14 amino acids. With 4 bases clipped from V and 6 bases from J, the junction kept 9 bases outside the gene matches. The CDR3 DNA is TGTGCCAGCAGCCCCCCAGGGACTACGACCGAGCAGTACTTC. Amino acid sequence: CASSPPGTTTEQYF. Full variable domain (outside the CDR3, taken from reference TRBV16 and TRBJ2-7): GEEVAQTPKHLVRGEGQKAKLYCAPIKGHSYVFWYQQVLKNEFKFLISFQNENVFDETGMPKERFSAKCLPNSPCSLEIQATKLEDSAVYFCASSPPGTTTEQYFGPGTRLTVT.

The J gene is TRBJ2-7, the V gene TRBV7-2; the D gene is possibly TRBD1 (6 bases). Germline V gene data show CDR1 as SGHTA and CDR2 as FQGNSA. The germline V and J ends were trimmed by 5 bases and 1 base, with 15 bases remaining between them. The CDR3 length is 15 residues. CDR3 protein: CASSLDRTSSYEQYF. The CDR3 coding sequence is TGTGCCAGCAGCCTCGACAGGACATCTTCCTACGAGCAGTACTTC.

This chain connects TRBV5-5 to TRBJ2-3; 11 bases agree with TRBD2. The CDR3 consists of 15 residues. Germline V gene sequence: CDR1 SGHKS, CDR2 YYEKEE (reference sequence). Losses at the gene ends were 4 bases for V and 4 bases for J; bases not matched to a gene: 5. The CDR3 DNA follows: TGTGCCAGCAGCCCAACTAGCGGGGGTGCAGATACGCAGTATTTT. Translating gives CASSPTSGGADTQYF. The full variable domain, with the rest looked up from reference TRBV5-5 and TRBJ2-3, is DAGVTQSPTHLIKTRGQQVTLRCSPISGHKSVSWYQQVLGQGPQFIFQYYEKEERGRGNFPDRFSARQFPNYSSELNVNALLLGDSALYLCASSPTSGGADTQYFGPGTRLTVL.

This chain links TRBV6-2 or TRBV6-3 with TRBJ2-3, with 7 bases aligning to TRBD2. V shed 2 bases, J shed 0 bases, and the junction held 14 bases outside the gene matches. Germline loops: CDR1 MNHEY, CDR2 SVGEGT. The CDR3 is 19 residues long. CDR3 coding DNA: TGTGCCAGCAGTTACGGGTCCCTAGCGGAGGCGGGGAGCACAGATACGCAGTATTTT. Translation: CASSYGSLAEAGSTDTQYF.

This chain links TRBV7-8 with TRBJ1-1, with D maybe TRBD1 (6 bases). The CDR3 contains 16 residues. Deletions cut 2 bases from V and 1 base from J, with 14 bases between. Looked up from germline, CDR1 is SGHVS and CDR2 is FQNEAQ. The CDR3 sequence is CASSLFRGTQNTEAFF. CDR3 in DNA: TGTGCCAGCAGCTTATTCAGGGGAACTCAGAACACTGAAGCTTTCTTT.

The rearrangement joins TRBV2 to TRBJ1-3; a possible D gene is TRBD1 (5 bases). The germline gives CDR1 SNHLY, CDR2 FYNNEI. Trimming removed 0 bases from V and 3 bases from J, with 12 bases in between. The CDR3 length is 16 residues. The CDR3 is CASSEAHPGVGNTIYF. CDR3 bases: TGTGCCAGCAGTGAAGCGCACCCGGGGGTTGGAAACACCATATATTTT.

This chain connects TRBV7-3 to TRBJ2-1; 11 bases fit TRBD2. Germline CDR1 reads SGHTA; CDR2 reads FQGTGA. V trimming: 5 bases; J trimming: 9 bases; junction bases outside the gene matches: 9. The CDR3 contains 15 residues. The CDR3 DNA reads as TGTGCCAGCAGCCCCGATAGCGGGGGGGCCATTGAGCAGTTCTTC. Amino acid sequence: CASSPDSGGAIEQFF.

The chain has TRBV5-1 and TRBJ2-2; D gene uncertain. CDR1 SGHRS and CDR2 YFSETQ come from the germline V gene. This CDR3 has 14 residues. With 0 bases removed from V and 5 bases from J, the gap between germline ends came to 8 bases. The CDR3 DNA sequence: TGCGCCAGCAGCTTGGCAACCGAGACCGGGGAGCTGTTTTTT. This encodes CASSLATETGELFF.

The gene calls are TRBV6-1 and TRBJ2-7, with 10 bases matching TRBD2. This CDR3 is 16 amino acids long. The V and J ends lost 4 bases and 0 bases, in that order; junction bases with no gene match: 6. Germline CDR1 reads MNHNS; CDR2 reads SASEGT. The CDR3 protein is CASSASLAGASYEQYF. Here the CDR3 DNA reads TGTGCCAGCAGTGCTTCTCTAGCGGGAGCCTCCTACGAGCAGTACTTC.

The genes are TRBV27 and TRBJ2-1; D is undetermined. V was cut by 2 bases and J by 1 base, with 6 bases left in between. This CDR3 spans 14 amino acids. Germline V gives CDR1 MNHEY, CDR2 SMNVEV (reference sequence). The CDR3 DNA follows: TGTGCCAGCAGTTTAGGCCAATCCTACAATGAGCAGTTCTTC. Amino acids: CASSLGQSYNEQFF.

The chain is built from TRBV4-2 and TRBJ2-3; no clear D. The V and J ends lost 1 base and 5 bases respectively, with 7 bases between them. The CDR3 contains 13 residues. Germline values: CDR1 LGHNA, CDR2 YNFKEQ. CDR3 sequence: CASSQVSLDTQYF. CDR3 coding DNA: TGTGCCAGCAGCCAAGTGAGTTTAGATACGCAGTATTTT.

The J gene is TRBJ2-2, the V gene TRBV3-1 (or the pseudogene TRBV3-2); unclear D gene. Looked up from germline, CDR1 is LGHDT and CDR2 is YNNKEL (reference sequence). V was clipped by 1 base and J by 1 base, with 4 bases between them. This CDR3 comprises 14 residues. The CDR3 DNA is TGTGCCAGCAGCCAAGTGAGGAACACCGGGGAGCTGTTTTTT. It codes for CASSQVRNTGELFF.

This sequence joins TRBV27 and TRBJ2-7; 8 positions match TRBD1. CDR1 is MNHEY, CDR2 SMNVEV, per germline (reference sequence). Trimming took 3 bases from V and 3 from J; bases not matched to a gene: 7. The CDR3 has 15 residues. Here the CDR3 reads CASSFTGTGVYEQYF. Here the CDR3 DNA reads TGTGCCAGCAGTTTTACCGGGACAGGAGTCTACGAGCAGTACTTC.

This sequence joins TRBV9 and TRBJ1-2; no definite D call. The CDR3 is 14 amino acids. V dropped 0 bases and J dropped 2 bases, with 8 bases sitting between them. In germline, CDR1 is SGDLS, CDR2 YYNGEE. The CDR3 loop is CASSVGQINYGYTF. CDR3 DNA: TGTGCCAGCAGCGTAGGGCAGATAAACTATGGCTACACCTTC.

The chain uses TRBV6-2 or TRBV6-3 and TRBJ1-1, with 8 positions matching TRBD1. The CDR3 is 17 residues long. V lost 1 base to trimming and J lost 6 bases; unmatched junction nucleotides: 13. CDR1 and CDR2 from the germline V gene are MNHEY and SVGEGT. This CDR3 is CASSYWPRQGRRAEAFF. The CDR3 DNA reads TGTGCCAGCAGTTACTGGCCCCGACAGGGGAGGAGAGCTGAAGCTTTCTTT.

The chain couples TRBV7-6 to TRBJ1-5; 11 bases line up with TRBD1. The germline gives CDR1 SGHVS, CDR2 FNYEAQ. V dropped 1 base and J dropped 2; count of bases not matched to a gene: 7. The CDR3 loop spans 18 amino acids. CDR3 sequence: CASSLDRTGGGGNQPQHF. CDR3 bases: TGTGCCAGCAGCTTAGACCGGACAGGGGGCGGGGGCAATCAGCCCCAGCATTTT.

The chain is built from TRBV7-2 and TRBJ1-5; 10 bases are a match to TRBD1. CDR1 is SGHTA and CDR2 is FQGNSA in the germline V gene. J lost 4 bases, V lost 2 bases, and 5 bases had no gene match. The CDR3 sequence is 16 residues long. CDR3 loop: CASSLNGQGVNQPQHF. Here the CDR3 DNA reads TGTGCCAGCAGCTTAAACGGACAGGGGGTAAATCAGCCCCAGCATTTT. Combining the CDR3 with reference TRBV7-2 and TRBJ1-5 gives the whole variable domain GAGVSQSPSNKVTEKGKDVELRCDPISGHTALYWYRQSLGQGLEFLIYFQGNSAPDKSGLPSDRFSAERTGGSVSTLTIQRTQQEDSAVYLCASSLNGQGVNQPQHFGDGTRLSIL.

This chain connects TRBV12-5 to TRBJ2-1, with D possibly being TRBD2 (7 bases). V lost 3 bases to trimming and J lost 10 bases, with 22 bases between them. Germline CDR1 is LGHNT and CDR2 is FRNRAP. This CDR3 is built from 16 residues. Here the CDR3 DNA reads TGTGCTAGTGGTTTCGGTCAGGGCCTACCGGGGGGCGAGCAGTTCTTC. Its protein product is CASGFGQGLPGGEQFF. The full variable domain, completed using reference TRBV12-5 and TRBJ2-1, is DARVTQTPRHKVTEMGQEVTMRCQPILGHNTVFWYRQTMMQGLELLAYFRNRAPLDDSGMPKDRFSAEMPDATLATLKIQPSEPRDSAVYFCASGFGQGLPGGEQFFGPGTRLTVL.

This clone was counted a single time. The chain links TRBV28 to TRBJ2-1; maybe TRBD1 (5 bases). From germline, CDR1 is MDHEN and CDR2 SYDVKM. The ends were cut back, 6 bases at V and 7 bases at J, with 16 bases in the middle. There are 14 residues in the CDR3. CDR3 sequence reads: CASSFRPGRNEQFF. CDR3 in DNA: TGTGCCAGCAGCTTTCGTCCAGGGCGAAATGAGCAGTTCTTC.

CDR3 in amino acids: CSASGQNTGELFF. The CDR3 DNA reads as TGCAGCGCCTCGGGACAGAACACCGGGGAGCTGTTTTTT. The chain has TRBV29-1 and TRBJ2-2; a weak D match, TRBD1 (6 bases). The germline V and J ends were trimmed by 7 bases and 1 base, with 10 bases remaining between them. Germline V gives CDR1 SQVTM, CDR2 ANQGSEA. This CDR3 is built from 13 residues.

The V call is TRBV5-1, the J call TRBJ1-3; the D gene is possibly TRBD1 (6 bases). Trimming took 5 bases from V and 3 from J, leaving 12 bases between them. Germline V gene data show CDR1 as SGHRS and CDR2 as YFSETQ. The CDR3 is 14 amino acids. In DNA, the CDR3 is TGCGCCAGCAGAAGCAGGGGTTATGGAAACACCATATATTTT. Translating it yields CASRSRGYGNTIYF. The full variable domain, rest sourced from reference TRBV5-1 and TRBJ1-3, is KAGVTQTPRYLIKTRGQQVTLSCSPISGHRSVSWYQQTPGQGLQFLFEYFSETQRNKGNFPGRFSGRQFSNSRSEMNVSTLELGDSALYLCASRSRGYGNTIYFGEGSWLTVV.

The rearrangement uses TRBV7-5 and TRBJ2-3; the D segment call TRBD1 is taken from the table without a DNA check. TRBV7-5 is a pseudogene locus. This CDR3 contains 16 residues. The CDR3 reads CARSPPAGTELPTQYF. The CDR3 DNA reads TGTGCCAGAAGCCCCCCGGCGGGGACAGAGCTCCCTACGCAGTATTTT.

The chain is built from TRBV7-2 and TRBJ2-7, with a tentative D call TRBD1 (6 bases). Per germline, CDR1 SGHTA and CDR2 FQGNSA. The CDR3 runs 16 residues. Trimming left V 4 bases short and J 6 bases short, with 22 bases between. CDR3 DNA: TGTGCCAGCAGCTCGTCTAGGGGTACAGGGTGGAGCGAGCAGTACTTC. Amino acids: CASSSSRGTGWSEQYF.

V and J are TRBV5-6 and TRBJ2-1; D uncertain. The germline V gene encodes CDR1 SGHDT and CDR2 YYEEEE. The CDR3 covers 11 residues. V lost 5 bases and J 4 bases, leaving 4 bases between the germline ends. The CDR3 region has the DNA TGTGCCAGCAGGCTATACAATGAGCAGTTCTTC. It yields the protein CASRLYNEQFF.

The CDR3 reads CASRGHPSYNEQFF. The CDR3 region has the DNA TGTGCCAGCCGAGGGCATCCTTCCTACAATGAGCAGTTCTTC. This chain uses TRBV19 with TRBJ2-1, with D perhaps TRBD2 (5 bases). The germline V and J ends were trimmed by 9 bases and 1 base, with 13 bases remaining between them. The CDR3 runs to 14 residues. From germline, CDR1 is LNHDA and CDR2 SQIVND (reference sequence).

The chain carries TRBV30 and TRBJ2-7, with 13 bases lining up with TRBD2. Germline loops: CDR1 GTSNPN, CDR2 SVGIG (reference sequence). CDR3 size: 14 residues. V lost 3 bases to trimming and J lost 12 bases; unmatched junction nucleotides: 11. CDR3 amino acids: CAWSPGLAGAPRYF. The DNA for the CDR3 is TGTGCCTGGAGCCCAGGACTAGCGGGAGCCCCGCGGTACTTC.

This sequence joins TRBV29-1 and TRBJ1-2; weak D call: TRBD1 (6 bases). The germline V gene encodes CDR1 SQVTM and CDR2 ANQGSEA. With 3 bases removed from V and 7 bases from J, the gap between germline ends came to 15 bases. The CDR3 contains 13 residues. CDR3 nucleotide sequence: TGCAGCGTTGATGGGCAGGGGAGTCTTGGCTACACCTTC. Protein: CSVDGQGSLGYTF.